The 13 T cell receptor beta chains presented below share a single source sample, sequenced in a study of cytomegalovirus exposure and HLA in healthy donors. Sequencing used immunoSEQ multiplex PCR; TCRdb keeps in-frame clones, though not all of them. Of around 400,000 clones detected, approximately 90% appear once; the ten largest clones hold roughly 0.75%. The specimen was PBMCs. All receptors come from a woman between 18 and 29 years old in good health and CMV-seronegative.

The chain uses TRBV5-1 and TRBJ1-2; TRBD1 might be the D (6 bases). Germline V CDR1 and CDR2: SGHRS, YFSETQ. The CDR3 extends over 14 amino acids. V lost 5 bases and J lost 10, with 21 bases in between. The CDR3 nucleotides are TGCGCCAGCAGACTGGACAGTCTGAGGAAGGACTACACCTTC. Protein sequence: CASRLDSLRKDYTF.

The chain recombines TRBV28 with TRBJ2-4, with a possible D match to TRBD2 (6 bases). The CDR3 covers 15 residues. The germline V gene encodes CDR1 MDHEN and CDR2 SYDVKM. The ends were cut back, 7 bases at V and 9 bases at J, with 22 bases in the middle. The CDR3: CASNNLGGKNGIQYF. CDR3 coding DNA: TGTGCCAGCAACAACTTGGGCGGGAAAAATGGCATTCAGTACTTC. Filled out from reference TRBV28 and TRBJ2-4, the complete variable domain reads DVKVTQSSRYLVKRTGEKVFLECVQDMDHENMFWYRQDPGLGLRLIYFSYDVKMKEKGDIPEGYSVSREKKERFSLILESASTNQTSMYLCASNNLGGKNGIQYFGAGTRLSVL.

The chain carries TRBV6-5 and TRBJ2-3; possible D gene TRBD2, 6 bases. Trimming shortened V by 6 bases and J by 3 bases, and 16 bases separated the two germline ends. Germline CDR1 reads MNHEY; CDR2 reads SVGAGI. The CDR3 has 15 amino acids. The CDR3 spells CASRDRRDLTDTQYF. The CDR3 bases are TGTGCCAGCAGGGATCGGCGGGATCTGACAGATACGCAGTATTTT.

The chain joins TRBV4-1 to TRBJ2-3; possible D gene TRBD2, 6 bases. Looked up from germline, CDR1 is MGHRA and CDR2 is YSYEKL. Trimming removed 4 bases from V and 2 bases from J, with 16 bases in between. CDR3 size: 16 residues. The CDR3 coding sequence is TGCGCCAGCAGCCGGGACTTCAGCCCCAACACAGATACGCAGTATTTT. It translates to CASSRDFSPNTDTQYF.

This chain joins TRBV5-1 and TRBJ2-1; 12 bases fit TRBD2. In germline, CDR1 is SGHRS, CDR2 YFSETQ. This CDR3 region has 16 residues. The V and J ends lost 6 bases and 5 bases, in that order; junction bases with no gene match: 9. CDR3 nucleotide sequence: TGCGCCAGCACCTCTAGCGGGAGGGCCCCCCACAATGAGCAGTTCTTC. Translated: CASTSSGRAPHNEQFF. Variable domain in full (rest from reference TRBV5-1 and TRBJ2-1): KAGVTQTPRYLIKTRGQQVTLSCSPISGHRSVSWYQQTPGQGLQFLFEYFSETQRNKGNFPGRFSGRQFSNSRSEMNVSTLELGDSALYLCASTSSGRAPHNEQFFGPGTRLTVL.

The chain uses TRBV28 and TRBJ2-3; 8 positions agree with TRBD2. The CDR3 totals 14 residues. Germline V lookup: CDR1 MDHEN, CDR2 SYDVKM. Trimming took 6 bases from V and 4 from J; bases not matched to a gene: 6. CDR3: CASRSGGGPDTQYF. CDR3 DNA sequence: TGTGCCAGCAGGAGCGGGGGAGGTCCAGATACGCAGTATTTT.

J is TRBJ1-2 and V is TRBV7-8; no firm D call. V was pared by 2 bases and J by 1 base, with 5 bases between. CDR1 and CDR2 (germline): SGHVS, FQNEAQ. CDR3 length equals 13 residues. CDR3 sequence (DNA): TGTGCCAGCAGCTTACTCTATAACTATGGCTACACCTTC. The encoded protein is CASSLLYNYGYTF.

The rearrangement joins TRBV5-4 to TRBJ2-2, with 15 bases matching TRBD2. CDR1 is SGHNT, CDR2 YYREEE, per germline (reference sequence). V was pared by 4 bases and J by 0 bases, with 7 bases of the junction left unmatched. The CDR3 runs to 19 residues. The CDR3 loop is CASSQGLAGGQSNTGELFF. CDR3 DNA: TGTGCCAGCAGCCAAGGACTAGCGGGAGGGCAATCGAACACCGGGGAGCTGTTTTTT.

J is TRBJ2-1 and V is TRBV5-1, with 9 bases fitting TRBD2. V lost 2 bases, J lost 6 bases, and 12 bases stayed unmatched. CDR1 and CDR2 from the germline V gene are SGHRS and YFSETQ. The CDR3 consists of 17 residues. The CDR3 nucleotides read TGCGCCAGCAGCTTTTTATCGACTAGCGGTAGCCTCAATGAGCAGTTCTTC. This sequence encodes CASSFLSTSGSLNEQFF.

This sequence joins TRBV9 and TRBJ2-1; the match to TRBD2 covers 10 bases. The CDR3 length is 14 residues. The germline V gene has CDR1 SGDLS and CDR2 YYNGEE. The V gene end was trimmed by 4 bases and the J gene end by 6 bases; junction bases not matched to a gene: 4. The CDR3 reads CASSPGLAANEQFF. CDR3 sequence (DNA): TGTGCCAGCAGCCCCGGACTAGCGGCCAATGAGCAGTTCTTC.

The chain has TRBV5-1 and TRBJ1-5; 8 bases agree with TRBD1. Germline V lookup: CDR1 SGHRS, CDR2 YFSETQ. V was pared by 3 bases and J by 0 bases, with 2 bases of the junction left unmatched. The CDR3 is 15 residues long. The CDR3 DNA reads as TGCGCCAGCAGCTCAGGGGGCTATAGCAATCAGCCCCAGCATTTT. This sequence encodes CASSSGGYSNQPQHF.

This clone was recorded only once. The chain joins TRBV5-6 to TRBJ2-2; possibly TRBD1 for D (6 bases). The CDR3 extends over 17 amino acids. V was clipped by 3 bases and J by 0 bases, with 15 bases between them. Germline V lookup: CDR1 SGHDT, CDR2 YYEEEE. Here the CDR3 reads CASSWGTGPPNTGELFF. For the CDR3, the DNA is TGTGCCAGCAGCTGGGGAACAGGGCCCCCGAACACCGGGGAGCTGTTTTTT.

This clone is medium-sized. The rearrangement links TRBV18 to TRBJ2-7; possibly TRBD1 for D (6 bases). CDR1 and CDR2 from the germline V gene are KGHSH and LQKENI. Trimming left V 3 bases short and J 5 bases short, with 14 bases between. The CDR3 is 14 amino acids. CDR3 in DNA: TGTGCCAGCTCACCGGGGGCAGGGAGAAACGAGCAGTACTTC. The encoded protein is CASSPGAGRNEQYF.